Presented here are 30 T cell receptor beta chains from one specimen sequenced in a study of T-cell reconstitution after alpha-beta-depleted transplantation in children. This sample's TCRbeta library carried unique molecular identifier barcodes. TCRdb analysed the PCR reads with MiXCR anew, one entry per CDR3 protein. Found here are about 360,000 distinct CDR3 sequences, 13% of them singletons; the top ten hold over 3.5%. This specimen consisted of PBMCs, obtained from the stem cell graft. All receptors derive from a human donor who donated a stem cell graft to a child with Fanconi anemia.

The chain links TRBV12-3 or TRBV12-4 to TRBJ2-3; TRBD1 is a possible D gene (5 bases). The V and J ends lost 4 bases and 3 bases respectively, with 14 bases between them. CDR3 length: 15 residues. As DNA, the CDR3 is TGTGCCAGCAGTTCACCGGCAGGGCCTACAGATACGCAGTATTTT. It is translated as CASSSPAGPTDTQYF.

This clonotype came up many times. This chain uses TRBV7-2 with TRBJ2-7; 7 nucleotides align to TRBD1. CDR1 and CDR2 (germline): SGHTA, FQGNSA. V lost 3 bases, J lost 5 bases, and 7 bases stayed unmatched. The CDR3 consists of 14 residues. The CDR3 region is CASSLTGQGDEQYV. CDR3 bases: TGTGCCAGCAGCTTGACAGGGCAGGGGGACGAGCAGTACGTC.

The rearrangement joins TRBV5-5 to TRBJ2-7; possibly TRBD2 for D (6 bases). Germline loops: CDR1 SGHKS, CDR2 YYEKEE (reference sequence). The V end lost 4 bases, the J end lost 6 bases, and 17 bases lay between the germline ends. This CDR3 is 14 amino acids long. Written as DNA, the CDR3 is TGTGCCAGCAGCCTGGACTATCTACTGGGCGAGCAGTACTTC. Encoded protein: CASSLDYLLGEQYF.

Ten or more counts support this clonotype. The chain recombines TRBV6-2 or TRBV6-3 with TRBJ2-3; no firm D call. Germline lookup yields CDR1 MNHEY and CDR2 SVGEGT. Deletions cut 0 bases from V and 6 bases from J, with 7 bases between. The CDR3 totals 13 residues. CDR3 amino acids: CASSYSWLDTQYF. The CDR3 DNA follows: TGTGCCAGCAGTTACTCTTGGCTTGATACGCAGTATTTT.

This clonotype was detected many times. The rearrangement links TRBV5-1 to TRBJ1-2, with D uncertain. V was cut by 0 bases and J by 4 bases, with 13 bases left in between. The length of the CDR3 is 15 residues. CDR1 is SGHRS and CDR2 is YFSETQ in the germline V gene. The CDR3 bases are TGCGCCAGCAGCTTGGATGAAGGGTCCCTCTATGGCTACACCTTC. It is translated as CASSLDEGSLYGYTF.

In this sample, this clonotype turned up many times. V is TRBV5-1 and J is TRBJ2-1; D possibly matches TRBD1 or TRBD2 (5 bases each). The CDR3 covers 16 residues. The V gene lost 0 bases and the J gene lost 9 bases, with 19 bases spanning the gap. Germline CDR1 and CDR2: SGHRS and YFSETQ. The CDR3 DNA sequence: TGCGCCAGCAGCTTGGTGGGGCAGGGACCATTCGGTGAGCAGTTCTTC. Amino acids: CASSLVGQGPFGEQFF.

Only a few counts were recorded for this clonotype. The chain is built from TRBV5-1 and TRBJ1-1; 9 bases line up with TRBD1. V lost 1 base and J lost 1; bases outside the gene matches: 2. This CDR3 spans 15 amino acids. The germline gives CDR1 SGHRS, CDR2 YFSETQ. CDR3 nucleotides: TGCGCCAGCAGCTTGAAGACAGGGGGGAACACTGAAGCTTTCTTT. Protein sequence: CASSLKTGGNTEAFF.

The chain has TRBV4-3 and TRBJ2-2; D is unresolved. The germline V gene encodes CDR1 LGHNA and CDR2 YSLEER. V lost 1 base, J lost 8 bases, and 5 bases lay in between. The CDR3 covers 12 residues. The CDR3 sequence is CASSQVRGELFF. In DNA form, the CDR3 reads TGCGCCAGCAGCCAAGTTAGGGGGGAGCTGTTTTTT.

This rearrangement joins TRBV20-1 to TRBJ2-7; 15 positions match TRBD2. Germline V gene data show CDR1 as DFQATT and CDR2 as SNEGSKA (reference sequence). CDR3 length: 17 residues. The V segment lost 5 bases and the J segment 0 bases; nucleotides outside the gene matches: 8. Here the CDR3 DNA reads TGCAGTGCTCGAGGGACTAGCGGGGGGACGAGCTCCTACGAGCAGTACTTC. Its translation: CSARGTSGGTSSYEQYF.

At least ten counts were recorded for this clonotype. The chain couples TRBV25-1 to TRBJ2-2; D is unresolved. Germline CDR1 is MGHDK and CDR2 is SYGVNS. The CDR3 covers 14 residues. Trimming removed 4 bases at V and 4 bases at J, with 10 bases between. Written as DNA, the CDR3 is TGTGCCAGCAGTGGAACAGAGAGCACCGGGGAGCTGTTTTTT. It translates to CASSGTESTGELFF.

This clonotype was observed many times. The rearrangement joins TRBV7-9 to TRBJ2-2, with D perhaps matching TRBD2 (5 bases). The V end lost 5 bases, the J end lost 5 bases, and 15 bases lay between the germline ends. Germline-derived CDR1 and CDR2 are SEHNR and FQNEAQ (reference sequence). The CDR3 runs 15 residues. The CDR3 bases are TGTGCCAGCAGCCCCGAGGGAGCTTCTACCGGGGAGCTGTTTTTT. Amino acid sequence: CASSPEGASTGELFF.

The chain is built from TRBV6-2 or TRBV6-3 and TRBJ2-3; TRBD1 might be the D (5 bases). This CDR3 contains 13 residues. The V gene lost 6 bases and the J gene lost 2 bases, with 9 bases spanning the gap. Germline CDR1 reads MNHEY; CDR2 reads SVGEGT. The CDR3 here is CASRSGNTDTQYF. The CDR3, as DNA: TGTGCCAGCAGATCAGGGAACACAGATACGCAGTATTTT.

The V and J genes are TRBV5-6 and TRBJ2-1, with D perhaps assigned TRBD1 or TRBD2 (5 bases each). The V gene's germline CDR1 is SGHDT and CDR2 YYEEEE. The ends were cut back, 7 bases at V and 13 bases at J, with 21 bases in the middle. The CDR3 is 13 amino acids. The CDR3 DNA sequence: TGTGCCAGCGGGGATTGGGATGGTGGGGGACAGTTCTTC. Its protein product is CASGDWDGGGQFF.

The V and J genes are TRBV12-3 or TRBV12-4 and TRBJ1-2; tentative D call: TRBD1 (5 bases). The CDR3 extends over 14 amino acids. V was cut by 6 bases and J by 7 bases, with 18 bases left in between. CDR3 nucleotide sequence: TGTGCCAGCAGCAGGCAGGGCGGATTCTTTGGCTACACCTTC. It specifies CASSRQGGFFGYTF.

The chain employs TRBV4-3 and TRBJ1-2, with 8 bases fitting TRBD1. Germline lookup yields CDR1 LGHNA and CDR2 YSLEER. The junction had 7 bases not matched to a gene; V was cut back by 0 bases and J by 7 bases. CDR3 size: 15 residues. The CDR3 loop is CASSQDTGDRGGYTF. Written as DNA, the CDR3 is TGCGCCAGCAGCCAAGATACGGGAGACAGGGGTGGCTACACCTTC.

This clonotype appeared a few times. The chain employs TRBV5-1 and TRBJ2-7; D perhaps matches TRBD2 (6 bases). CDR1 is SGHRS and CDR2 is YFSETQ in the germline V gene. The CDR3 spans 15 residues. Trimming shortened V by 0 bases and J by 5 bases, and 15 bases separated the two germline ends. CDR3 nucleotide sequence: TGCGCCAGCAGCTTGGCGGGGGACCCGAATCACGAGCAGTACTTC. Its translation: CASSLAGDPNHEQYF.

This clonotype was seen at least ten times. V gene TRBV28 combines with J gene TRBJ2-1, with D perhaps matching TRBD1 (6 bases). CDR1 and CDR2 from the germline V gene are MDHEN and SYDVKM. Trimming cost V 4 bases and J 0 bases, with 13 bases left between them. The CDR3 is 16 amino acids. This CDR3 reads CASSWGWTDSYNEQFF. In DNA, the CDR3 is TGTGCCAGCAGTTGGGGATGGACAGACTCCTACAATGAGCAGTTCTTC. Full variable domain (outside the CDR3, taken from reference TRBV28 and TRBJ2-1): DVKVTQSSRYLVKRTGEKVFLECVQDMDHENMFWYRQDPGLGLRLIYFSYDVKMKEKGDIPEGYSVSREKKERFSLILESASTNQTSMYLCASSWGWTDSYNEQFFGPGTRLTVL.

In this sample, this clonotype turned up a few times. The chain employs TRBV3-1 and TRBJ2-4; D may match TRBD1 or TRBD2 (5 bases each). Trimming shortened V by 1 base and J by 1 base, and 5 bases separated the two germline ends. Germline values: CDR1 LGHDT, CDR2 YNNKEL (reference sequence). The CDR3 length is 14 residues. The CDR3 nucleotides are TGTGCCAGCAGCCAAGGGGGGGCCAAAAACATTCAGTACTTC. It is translated as CASSQGGAKNIQYF.

Regarding this clonotype: A single base separates this from a much larger clone, so it may be a read error. The chain combines TRBV25-1 with TRBJ2-2; possible D gene TRBD2, 5 bases. Deletions cut 6 bases from V and 3 bases from J, with 14 bases between. The CDR3 has 15 residues. The germline V gene has CDR1 MGHDK and CDR2 SYGVNS. The CDR3 region is CASSPAGMDTGELFF. The CDR3 DNA reads as TGTGCCAGCAGCCCTGCCGGGATGGACACCGGGGAGCTGTTTTTT.

The gene calls are TRBV6-1 and TRBJ2-6, with D maybe TRBD1 (5 bases). Trimming left V 5 bases short and J 1 base short, with 15 bases between. Germline CDR1 MNHNS, CDR2 SASEGT. CDR3 length: 17 amino acids. The CDR3 loop reads CASSTGPRFSGANVLTF. The CDR3 DNA follows: TGTGCCAGCAGTACAGGTCCTCGATTTTCTGGGGCCAACGTCCTGACTTTC.

The V gene is TRBV9, the J gene TRBJ1-5, with 7 bases matching TRBD1. The CDR3 has 14 amino acids. Germline V gives CDR1 SGDLS, CDR2 YYNGEE. The V segment lost 2 bases and the J segment 7 bases; nucleotides outside the gene matches: 6. CDR3 coding DNA: TGTGCCAGCAGCGTGGGGACAGCTGGGCAGCCCCAGCATTTT. This encodes CASSVGTAGQPQHF.

This rearrangement joins TRBV28 to TRBJ2-3; D is possibly TRBD2 (5 bases). Germline CDR1 MDHEN, CDR2 SYDVKM. Deletions cut 6 bases from V and 7 bases from J, with 17 bases between. The CDR3 loop spans 14 amino acids. The CDR3 spells CASSPPTPGNTQYF. The CDR3 DNA reads TGTGCCAGCAGCCCCCCGACCCCGGGGAATACGCAGTATTTT.

The chain couples TRBV20-1 to TRBJ1-5, with 7 bases aligning to TRBD1. Germline values: CDR1 DFQATT, CDR2 SNEGSKA (reference sequence). J lost 6 bases, V lost 6 bases, and 14 bases had no gene match. The CDR3 runs 15 residues. CDR3 nucleotides: TGCAGTGCCCGTCAGCGGGGACAGCGGGGTCAGCCCCAGCATTTT. Its translation: CSARQRGQRGQPQHF.

The CDR3 loop reads CASISPGWRMNTEAFF. CDR3 nucleotide sequence: TGTGCCAGCATCTCTCCGGGGTGGCGAATGAACACTGAAGCTTTCTTT. This chain links TRBV28 with TRBJ1-1; D is unclear. The CDR3 has 16 amino acids. Germline CDR1 MDHEN, CDR2 SYDVKM. V was pared by 7 bases and J by 0 bases, with 18 bases between.

There are a few counts of this clonotype. The J gene is TRBJ2-1, the V gene TRBV10-3, with 10 bases that match TRBD2. The J segment lost 4 bases and the V segment lost 9 bases, leaving 3 bases of the junction unmatched. Per the germline V gene, CDR1 is ENHRY and CDR2 is SYGVKD. This CDR3 contains 13 residues. This CDR3 is CAISSGGYNEQFF. CDR3 DNA: TGTGCCATATCTAGCGGGGGTTACAATGAGCAGTTCTTC.

This clonotype was seen repeatedly, ten times or more. V gene TRBV12-3 or TRBV12-4 combines with J gene TRBJ2-2; no reliable D call. This CDR3 is built from 16 residues. The V and J ends lost 5 bases and 6 bases respectively, with 19 bases between them. The CDR3 nucleotides read TGTGCCAGCAGTCCTCATGGCCTGAACGGACCCGGGGAGCTGTTTTTT. Its protein product is CASSPHGLNGPGELFF.

This clonotype was counted between two and nine times. The rearrangement joins TRBV5-1 to TRBJ2-1; no firm D call. The CDR3 sequence is 15 residues long. Germline V gene sequence: CDR1 SGHRS, CDR2 YFSETQ. Between the trimmed V and J ends, which lost 1 base and 0 bases, there was a span of 8 bases. CDR3 in amino acids: CASSLISSSYNEQFF. For the CDR3, the DNA is TGCGCCAGCAGCTTGATATCTAGCTCCTACAATGAGCAGTTCTTC.

This clonotype was detected a few times. V and J are TRBV6-2 or TRBV6-3 and TRBJ1-5; 7 nucleotides match TRBD1. The V segment lost 6 bases and the J segment 1 base; nucleotides outside the gene matches: 9. Germline values: CDR1 MNHEY, CDR2 SVGEGT. The CDR3 sequence is 16 residues long. The CDR3 here is CASRGSGTASNQPQHF. Written as DNA, the CDR3 is TGTGCCAGCAGGGGGTCCGGGACAGCGAGCAATCAGCCCCAGCATTTT.

This clonotype has just a few counts. This chain joins TRBV7-6 and TRBJ2-2; tentative D call: TRBD2 (5 bases). From germline, CDR1 is SGHVS and CDR2 FNYEAQ. The V end was cut by 3 bases, the J end by 6 bases, with 14 bases between. There are 15 residues in the CDR3. Written as DNA, the CDR3 is TGTGCCAGCAGCTTCCAACTAGTTGGGCCCGGGGAGCTGTTTTTT. It translates to CASSFQLVGPGELFF.

This clonotype turned up a few times. The chain couples TRBV29-1 to TRBJ2-2; 9 bases are a match to TRBD1. The CDR3 contains 13 residues. Germline CDR1 is SQVTM and CDR2 is ANQGSEA. CDR3 residues: CIIQGAVTGELFF. CDR3 bases: TGCATCATACAGGGGGCTGTCACCGGGGAGCTGTTTTTT.